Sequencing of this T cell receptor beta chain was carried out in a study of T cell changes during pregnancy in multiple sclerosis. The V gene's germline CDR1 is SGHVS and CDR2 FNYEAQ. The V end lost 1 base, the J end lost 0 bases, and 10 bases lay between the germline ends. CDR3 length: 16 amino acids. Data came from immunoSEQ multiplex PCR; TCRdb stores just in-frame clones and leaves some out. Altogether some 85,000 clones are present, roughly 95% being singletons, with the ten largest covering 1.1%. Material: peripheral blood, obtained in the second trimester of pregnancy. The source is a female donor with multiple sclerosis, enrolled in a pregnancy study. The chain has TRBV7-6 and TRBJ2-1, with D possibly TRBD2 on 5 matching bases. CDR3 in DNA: TGTGCCAGCAGCTTAGGCGGGTGGAGCTCCTACAATGAGCAGTTCTTC. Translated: CASSLGGWSSYNEQFF.